One and the same sample provided the 23 T cell receptor beta chains below, sequenced in a study of blood T cell repertoires in COVID-19. Assay used: immunoSEQ multiplex PCR; TCRdb lists only in-frame clones, some missing. The sample yields roughly 80,000 clones, around 92% seen once. Sequencing used peripheral blood. The receptor source for this set is a woman aged 50 to 60 in a cohort sampled during active COVID-19.

The rearrangement joins TRBV5-1 to TRBJ2-1; D might be TRBD2 (6 bases). The CDR3 has 16 amino acids. V lost 4 bases and J 3 bases, leaving 17 bases between the germline ends. The V gene's germline CDR1 is SGHRS and CDR2 YFSETQ. The CDR3: CASSPAGSGNYNEQFF. The DNA of the CDR3 is TGCGCCAGCAGCCCTGCGGGGAGCGGAAACTACAATGAGCAGTTCTTC. Full variable domain (rest looked up from reference TRBV5-1 and TRBJ2-1): KAGVTQTPRYLIKTRGQQVTLSCSPISGHRSVSWYQQTPGQGLQFLFEYFSETQRNKGNFPGRFSGRQFSNSRSEMNVSTLELGDSALYLCASSPAGSGNYNEQFFGPGTRLTVL.

The chain has TRBV5-1 and TRBJ2-5; tentative D call: TRBD1 (5 bases). The V end lost 2 bases, the J end lost 0 bases, and 8 bases lay between the germline ends. CDR1 and CDR2 (germline): SGHRS, YFSETQ. The CDR3 covers 14 residues. CDR3 nucleotides: TGCGCCAGCAGCTTCGCAGGGAACCAAGAGACCCAGTACTTC. This translates into CASSFAGNQETQYF.

The chain recombines TRBV7-3 with TRBJ2-1; 9 nucleotides align to TRBD1. Trimming cost V 5 bases and J 6 bases; bases outside gene matches: 8. The CDR3 contains 15 residues. Germline lookup yields CDR1 SGHTA and CDR2 FQGTGA. The CDR3: CASSRGQGRPNEQFF. As DNA, the CDR3 is TGTGCCAGCAGCCGAGGACAGGGGAGACCCAATGAGCAGTTCTTC.

The chain recombines TRBV3-1 (or the pseudogene TRBV3-2) with TRBJ1-6; 8 nucleotides match TRBD1. The CDR3 extends over 15 amino acids. CDR1 is LGHDT, CDR2 YNNKEL, per germline (reference sequence). V lost 5 bases, J lost 10 bases, and 10 bases stayed unmatched. CDR3 nucleotide sequence: TGTGCCAGCAGCGCTCGTCCCGGGACAGGCTCACCCCTCCACTTT. Translating it yields CASSARPGTGSPLHF.

The J gene is TRBJ2-3, the V gene TRBV5-3, with TRBD1 as a possible D gene (7 bases). TRBV5-3 is an ORF, with its function uncertain. V was trimmed by 3 bases and J by 0 bases, leaving 11 bases between them. The CDR3 totals 15 residues. This CDR3 is CARSCGTDSTDTQYF. DNA for the CDR3: TGTGCCAGAAGCTGCGGGACAGATAGCACAGATACGCAGTATTTT.

This clone was seen a single time. In DNA, the CDR3 is TGTGCCAGCAGCTCCTTGGACAGGTCGAGCTCCTACGAGCAGTACTTC. Protein product: CASSSLDRSSSYEQYF. The rearrangement uses TRBV7-8 and TRBJ2-7; 7 bases agree with TRBD1. From germline, CDR1 is SGHVS and CDR2 FQNEAQ. With V trimmed by 4 bases and J by 0 bases, 9 bases remained unmatched. The CDR3 has 16 amino acids.

J is TRBJ2-3 and V is TRBV5-1, with 11 positions matching TRBD1. The germline CDR1 and CDR2 sequences are SGHRS and YFSETQ. The V segment lost 7 bases and the J segment 0 bases; nucleotides outside the gene matches: 13. The CDR3 runs 18 residues. The CDR3 sequence: CASVGRGTGGKSTDTQYF. CDR3 DNA: TGCGCCAGCGTCGGTAGGGGGACAGGGGGGAAAAGCACAGATACGCAGTATTTT.

The chain joins TRBV2 to TRBJ2-3; possibly TRBD2 for D (6 bases). Deletions cut 8 bases from V and 9 bases from J, with 9 bases between. The CDR3 is made up of 10 amino acids. Germline V gene sequence: CDR1 SNHLY, CDR2 FYNNEI. CDR3 DNA sequence: TGTGCCAGCTGGGCGGGGACGCAGTATTTT. Translation gives CASWAGTQYF.

In DNA form, the CDR3 reads TGTGCCAGCAGCCAAGGGCGTCCGGCATCTGGGGAGCACCTCCACTTT. Protein: CASSQGRPASGEHLHF. The chain uses TRBV14 and TRBJ1-6; unclear D gene. Trimming stripped 1 base from V and 15 bases from J, with 22 bases between. The CDR3 runs 16 residues. Germline values: CDR1 SGHDN, CDR2 FVKESK.

This chain joins TRBV10-3 and TRBJ2-3, with 11 nucleotides matching TRBD2. This CDR3 has 15 amino acids. Germline assignment: CDR1 ENHRY and CDR2 SYGVKD. J gave up 7 bases and V 3 bases, and 6 bases lay outside the gene matches. The CDR3 reads CAISDLAGGTNTQYF. The CDR3 region has the DNA TGTGCCATCAGTGATTTAGCGGGAGGGACAAATACGCAGTATTTT.

The chain carries TRBV5-6 and TRBJ1-1, with D unclear. CDR3 size: 14 residues. Trimming cost V 0 bases and J 3 bases, with 9 bases left between them. Germline CDR1 is SGHDT and CDR2 is YYEEEE. The CDR3 nucleotides are TGTGCCAGCAGCTTGGGTTCAGTGGACACTGAAGCTTTCTTT. Protein sequence: CASSLGSVDTEAFF.

V gene TRBV5-1 combines with J gene TRBJ2-5; 12 bases map to TRBD1. The CDR3 length is 16 residues. The germline V gene has CDR1 SGHRS and CDR2 YFSETQ. The ends lost 4 bases at V and 5 bases at J; junction bases unmatched: 9. CDR3 nucleotides: TGCGCCAGCAGCCACCAGGGACAGGGGGCAGGGGAGACCCAGTACTTC. It is translated as CASSHQGQGAGETQYF.

The rearrangement uses TRBV15 and TRBJ2-7, with TRBD2 matching 7 bases. The trim removed 2 bases at V and 3 bases at J, leaving 4 bases unmatched. CDR1 is LNHNV, CDR2 YYDKDF, per germline (reference sequence). The CDR3 runs 14 residues. In DNA form, the CDR3 reads TGTGCCACCAGCAGAAGCGGGATCGTCTACGAGCAGTACTTC. This encodes CATSRSGIVYEQYF.

This rearrangement joins TRBV6-1 to TRBJ2-5; 8 bases are shared with TRBD1. The CDR3 spans 16 residues. The trim removed 3 bases at V and 1 base at J, leaving 7 bases unmatched. Germline V gene sequence: CDR1 MNHNS, CDR2 SASEGT. CDR3 in DNA: TGTGCCAGCAGTGACAGGACAGGGCCTTTCCAAGAGACCCAGTACTTC. It encodes CASSDRTGPFQETQYF.

With regard to this clone: The sample contains more than one DNA sequence encoding this CDR3. The rearrangement uses TRBV3-1 (or the pseudogene TRBV3-2) and TRBJ1-1, with D possibly being TRBD1 (6 bases). Germline CDR1 and CDR2: LGHDT and YNNKEL (reference sequence). Trimming cost V 0 bases and J 5 bases, with 7 bases left between them. The CDR3 consists of 13 residues. DNA of the CDR3: TGTGCCAGCAGCCAAGAAGGGGGTACTGAAGCTTTCTTT. The encoded protein is CASSQEGGTEAFF.

The gene calls are TRBV5-1 and TRBJ2-7; D is possibly TRBD1 (6 bases). The germline V gene encodes CDR1 SGHRS and CDR2 YFSETQ. Between the trimmed V and J ends, which lost 3 bases and 0 bases, there was a span of 7 bases. The CDR3 runs to 13 residues. Written as DNA, the CDR3 is TGCGCCAGCAGCTCGGGACACTCCTACGAGCAGTACTTC. Translation gives CASSSGHSYEQYF.

The CDR3 DNA sequence: TGTGCCAGCAGCTCTACTAGCGTCCACGAGCAGTACTTC. Translated: CASSSTSVHEQYF. This rearrangement joins TRBV7-9 to TRBJ2-7; 7 bases fit TRBD2. The V and J ends lost 4 bases and 5 bases, in that order; junction bases with no gene match: 5. This CDR3 comprises 13 residues. The V gene's germline CDR1 is SEHNR and CDR2 FQNEAQ (reference sequence).

The V and J genes are TRBV19 and TRBJ1-5; weak D call: TRBD1 (5 bases). V was shortened by 7 bases and J by 2 bases, with 12 bases between the two germline ends. Germline assignment: CDR1 LNHDA and CDR2 SQIVND (reference sequence). The CDR3 extends over 14 amino acids. The CDR3 here is CASKRARGNQPQHF. CDR3 DNA: TGTGCCAGTAAAAGGGCCAGGGGCAATCAGCCCCAGCATTTT.

This chain uses TRBV4-1 with TRBJ2-7, with D possibly being TRBD1 (6 bases). The germline gives CDR1 MGHRA, CDR2 YSYEKL. Trimming shortened V by 1 base and J by 3 bases, and 16 bases separated the two germline ends. This CDR3 has 16 residues. The CDR3 DNA reads as TGCGCCAGCAGCCAAGTTGCAGGGGCCGTAGTCTACGAGCAGTACTTC. Translated: CASSQVAGAVVYEQYF.

DNA of the CDR3: TGTGCTAGTGGTCCCCCCAGCGGGGATTCACCCCTCCACTTT. It is translated as CASGPPSGDSPLHF. The chain combines TRBV12-5 with TRBJ1-6; no firm D call. V lost 5 bases, J lost 8 bases, and 13 bases lay in between. In germline, CDR1 is LGHNT, CDR2 FRNRAP. This CDR3 is 14 amino acids long.

The chain uses TRBV7-9 and TRBJ2-1; TRBD2 is a possible D gene (6 bases). Trimming took 1 base from V and 5 from J, leaving 6 bases between them. This CDR3 has 13 residues. Germline CDR1 reads SEHNR; CDR2 reads FQNEAQ (reference sequence). This CDR3 reads CASSLGEDNEQFF. For the CDR3, the DNA is TGTGCCAGCAGCTTAGGGGAGGACAATGAGCAGTTCTTC.

The genes are TRBV6-1 and TRBJ1-5, with D possibly TRBD1 on 6 matching bases. Germline CDR1 reads MNHNS; CDR2 reads SASEGT. The CDR3 contains 15 residues. Trimming cost V 2 bases and J 7 bases, with 15 bases left between them. CDR3 sequence reads: CASSEQQGTWQPQHF. The CDR3 DNA sequence: TGTGCCAGCAGTGAACAACAGGGCACATGGCAGCCCCAGCATTTT.

J is TRBJ1-2 and V is TRBV6-6; 7 bases are shared with TRBD1. Germline V gives CDR1 MNHNY, CDR2 SVGAGI (reference sequence). Trimming cost V 2 bases and J 4 bases; bases outside gene matches: 7. The CDR3 is 15 residues long. The DNA of the CDR3 is TGTGCCAGCAGTTACCCGACAGGGATGACCTATGGCTACACCTTC. Translating gives CASSYPTGMTYGYTF.